The clone carrying this TCR beta chain has just a few counts. This sample is part of a study of blood T cell repertoires in COVID-19. Background on the study: Specimens from acute and convalescent COVID-19 originated in the United States, Italy and Spain. PBMCs, B-cell-depleted T cells, or T cells were the source of the cDNA or gDNA that made up the material.

Profiled with immunoSEQ multiplex PCR; TCRdb holds only in-frame clones, not every one. The profile shows approximately 54,000 clones, about four fifths of them singletons. This CDR3 has 15 residues. CDR1 is SGHVS, CDR2 FQNEAQ, per germline. V lost 1 base and J lost 2; bases outside the gene matches: 3. This TCR was recovered from a woman aged 60-75 years with acute or convalescent COVID-19. Sequenced input: peripheral blood. V usage is TRBV7-8 and J usage is TRBJ2-3; 7 bases align to TRBD2. CDR3 sequence (DNA): TGTGCCAGCAGCTTAGGCGGGAGCACCACAGATACGCAGTATTTT. Its translation is CASSLGGSTTDTQYF.